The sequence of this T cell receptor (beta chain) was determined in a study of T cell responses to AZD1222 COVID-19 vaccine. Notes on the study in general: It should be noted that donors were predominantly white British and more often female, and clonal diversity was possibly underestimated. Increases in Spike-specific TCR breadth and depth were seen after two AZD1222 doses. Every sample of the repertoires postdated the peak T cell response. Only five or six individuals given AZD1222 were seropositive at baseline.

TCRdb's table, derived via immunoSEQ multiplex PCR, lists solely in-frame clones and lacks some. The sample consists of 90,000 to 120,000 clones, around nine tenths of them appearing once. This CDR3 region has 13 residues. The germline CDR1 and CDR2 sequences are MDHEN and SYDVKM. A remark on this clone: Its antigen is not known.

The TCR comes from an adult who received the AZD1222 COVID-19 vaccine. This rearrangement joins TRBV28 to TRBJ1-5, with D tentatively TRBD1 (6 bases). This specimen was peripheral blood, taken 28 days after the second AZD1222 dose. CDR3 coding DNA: TGTGCGGCGACAGGTGATGGCAATCAGCCCCAGCATTTT. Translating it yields CAATGDGNQPQHF. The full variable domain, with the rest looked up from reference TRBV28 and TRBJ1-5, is DVKVTQSSRYLVKRTGEKVFLECVQDMDHENMFWYRQDPGLGLRLIYFSYDVKMKEKGDIPEGYSVSREKKERFSLILESASTNQTSMYLCAATGDGNQPQHFGDGTRLSIL.